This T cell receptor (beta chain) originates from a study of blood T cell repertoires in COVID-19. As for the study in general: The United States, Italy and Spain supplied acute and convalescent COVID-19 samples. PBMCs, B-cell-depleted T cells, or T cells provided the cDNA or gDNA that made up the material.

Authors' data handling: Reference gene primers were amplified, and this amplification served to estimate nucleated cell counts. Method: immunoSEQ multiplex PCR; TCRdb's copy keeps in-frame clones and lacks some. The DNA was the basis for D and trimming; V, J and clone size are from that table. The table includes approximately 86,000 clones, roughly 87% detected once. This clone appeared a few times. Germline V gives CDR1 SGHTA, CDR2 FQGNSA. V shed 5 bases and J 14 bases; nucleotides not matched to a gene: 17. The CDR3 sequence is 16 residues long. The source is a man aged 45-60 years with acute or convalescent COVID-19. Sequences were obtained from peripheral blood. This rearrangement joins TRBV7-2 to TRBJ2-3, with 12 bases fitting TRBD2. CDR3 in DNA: TGTGCCAGCAGCCGGGCCCCTAGCGGGGGGGCCCCTTTCCCGTATTTT. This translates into CASSRAPSGGAPFPYF.